These 13 T cell receptor beta chains share one sample of origin, sequenced in a study of blood T cell repertoires in COVID-19. Assay: immunoSEQ multiplex PCR; the TCRdb copy retains only in-frame clones and omits some. The data contain around 180,000 clones, around 80% of them seen just once; the ten biggest clones take up 6.5% to 8.5%. Sequences were obtained from peripheral blood. These receptors came from a human donor in a cohort sampled during active COVID-19.

The genes are TRBV4-1 and TRBJ2-1, with D maybe TRBD1 (7 bases). Germline CDR1 is MGHRA and CDR2 is YSYEKL. The CDR3 is 16 residues long. V was pared by 3 bases and J by 5 bases, with 17 bases between. CDR3 coding DNA: TGCGCCAGCAGCCACGGGGGACAGTTTACGGACAATGAGCAGTTCTTC. As protein: CASSHGGQFTDNEQFF.

This clone was observed a handful of times. The chain uses TRBV3-1 (or the pseudogene TRBV3-2) and TRBJ2-2; TRBD1 aligns across 9 bases. The J segment lost 5 bases and the V segment lost 2 bases, leaving 12 bases of the junction unmatched. From germline, CDR1 is LGHDT and CDR2 YNNKEL (reference sequence). The CDR3 length is 18 residues. This CDR3 reads CASSQPGPGQGFTGELFF. CDR3 sequence (DNA): TGTGCCAGCAGCCAACCTGGACCGGGACAGGGCTTTACCGGGGAGCTGTTTTTT.

For the CDR3, the DNA is TGTGCCAGCAGCTCACAGGGGTATGGCTACACCTTC. Translation gives CASSSQGYGYTF. This sequence joins TRBV7-9 and TRBJ1-2; 7 positions agree with TRBD1. Trimming at V came to 4 bases and at J to 5 bases, leaving 1 base not matched to a gene. The CDR3 spans 12 residues. The germline V gene has CDR1 SEHNR and CDR2 FQNEAQ (reference sequence).

The chain carries TRBV5-1 and TRBJ2-1; the D gene is possibly TRBD2 (6 bases). This CDR3 has 12 residues. Per germline, CDR1 SGHRS and CDR2 YFSETQ. Between the trimmed V and J ends, which lost 2 bases and 10 bases, there was a span of 10 bases. CDR3 nucleotide sequence: TGCGCCAGCAGCTTCTCTGGGGGGGAGCAGTTCTTC. This encodes CASSFSGGEQFF. The complete variable domain, with remaining parts taken from reference TRBV5-1 and TRBJ2-1, reads KAGVTQTPRYLIKTRGQQVTLSCSPISGHRSVSWYQQTPGQGLQFLFEYFSETQRNKGNFPGRFSGRQFSNSRSEMNVSTLELGDSALYLCASSFSGGEQFFGPGTRLTVL.

J is TRBJ2-2 and V is TRBV6-5; D is possibly TRBD1 (5 bases). CDR3 length: 13 amino acids. CDR1 MNHEY and CDR2 SVGAGI come from the germline V gene. Between the trimmed V and J ends, which lost 8 bases and 4 bases, there was a span of 11 bases. CDR3 protein: CASRRVATGELFF. The CDR3 DNA reads as TGTGCCAGCCGCAGGGTGGCCACCGGGGAGCTGTTTTTT.

The rearrangement uses TRBV5-1 and TRBJ2-2; 12 positions match TRBD1. V lost 4 bases and J lost 6; bases outside the gene matches: 4. This CDR3 contains 15 residues. Per germline, CDR1 SGHRS and CDR2 YFSETQ. For the CDR3, the DNA is TGCGCCAGCAGCACCGGGACAGGGGGCTCCGGGGAGCTGTTTTTT. This encodes CASSTGTGGSGELFF.

J is TRBJ1-6 and V is TRBV10-1, with 7 bases matching TRBD1. The J segment lost 0 bases and the V segment lost 6 bases, leaving 5 bases of the junction unmatched. The CDR3 covers 16 residues. Germline V gene sequence: CDR1 WNHNN, CDR2 SYGVQD (reference sequence). The CDR3 DNA sequence: TGCGCCAGCAGGGGACAGATTCGCTCCTATAATTCACCCCTCCACTTT. Amino acid sequence: CASRGQIRSYNSPLHF.

This rearrangement joins TRBV10-3 to TRBJ1-1; 7 bases match TRBD1. Germline V lookup: CDR1 ENHRY, CDR2 SYGVKD. The CDR3 contains 12 residues. J gave up 3 bases and V 8 bases, and 3 bases lay outside the gene matches. This CDR3 is CAIGTDDTEAFF. CDR3 coding DNA: TGTGCCATCGGGACAGATGACACTGAAGCTTTCTTT.

The rearrangement uses TRBV3-1 (or the pseudogene TRBV3-2) and TRBJ1-2; a weak D match, TRBD1 (6 bases). The CDR3 is 14 amino acids. Trimming took off 5 bases at V and 2 bases at J, with 12 bases between the two ends. Germline V gene lookup returns CDR1 LGHDT and CDR2 YNNKEL (reference sequence). CDR3 sequence (DNA): TGTGCCAGCAGCTCCGAGGGGGAGAACTATGGCTACACCTTC. Its translation: CASSSEGENYGYTF.

The chain links TRBV12-3 or TRBV12-4 to TRBJ1-1; D uncertain. V lost 11 bases and J lost 2, with 15 bases in between. The CDR3 is made up of 13 amino acids. The CDR3 bases are TGTGCCGTGACCGTCACAGTAAACACTGAAGCTTTCTTT. Its protein is CAVTVTVNTEAFF.

The chain combines TRBV5-4 with TRBJ1-6; D remains ambiguous. CDR3 length: 16 amino acids. CDR1 and CDR2 (germline): SGHNT, YYREEE (reference sequence). V was cut by 3 bases and J by 0 bases, with 10 bases left in between. The CDR3 spells CASSYYQSSYNSPLHF. The CDR3 DNA reads TGTGCCAGCAGCTACTACCAGAGCTCCTATAATTCACCCCTCCACTTT.

The chain couples TRBV9 to TRBJ1-1; D gene ambiguous. Germline assignment: CDR1 SGDLS and CDR2 YYNGEE. The CDR3 has 13 amino acids. The V end was cut by 4 bases, the J end by 0 bases, with 7 bases between. This CDR3 reads CASSPGLNTEAFF. The CDR3 DNA sequence: TGTGCCAGCAGCCCGGGTCTGAACACTGAAGCTTTCTTT.

The chain combines TRBV10-3 with TRBJ2-7; 8 positions match TRBD1. The junction had 3 bases not matched to a gene; V was cut back by 2 bases and J by 6 bases. Germline V gene sequence: CDR1 ENHRY, CDR2 SYGVKD. The CDR3 runs to 13 residues. The DNA for the CDR3 is TGTGCCATCAGTGAGCCGGACAGGGTCGAGCAGTACTTC. Amino acid sequence: CAISEPDRVEQYF.